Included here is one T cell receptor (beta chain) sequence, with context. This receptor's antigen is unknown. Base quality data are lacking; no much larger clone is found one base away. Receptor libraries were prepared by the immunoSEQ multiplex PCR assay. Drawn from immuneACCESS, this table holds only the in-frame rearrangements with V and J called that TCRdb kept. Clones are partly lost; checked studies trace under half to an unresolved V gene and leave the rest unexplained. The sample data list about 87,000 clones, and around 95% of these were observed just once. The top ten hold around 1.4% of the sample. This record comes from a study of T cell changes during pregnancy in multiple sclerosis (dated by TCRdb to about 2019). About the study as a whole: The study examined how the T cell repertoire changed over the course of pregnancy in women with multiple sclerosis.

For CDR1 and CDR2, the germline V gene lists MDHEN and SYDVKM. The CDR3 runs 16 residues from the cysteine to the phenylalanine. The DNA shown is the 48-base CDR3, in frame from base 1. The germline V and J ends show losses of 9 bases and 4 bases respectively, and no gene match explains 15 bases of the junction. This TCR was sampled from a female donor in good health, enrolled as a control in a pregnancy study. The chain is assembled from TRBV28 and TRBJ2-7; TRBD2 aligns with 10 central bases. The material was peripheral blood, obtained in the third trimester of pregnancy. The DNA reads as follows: TGTGCCAGTCTAGGGCTAGCGGGAGATCACGGTTACGAGCAGTACTTC. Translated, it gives CASLGLAGDHGYEQYF.